This T cell receptor beta chain comes out of a study of blood T cell repertoires in COVID-19. V was pared by 5 bases and J by 7 bases, with 7 bases of the junction left unmatched. Per germline, CDR1 MNHEY and CDR2 SVGAGI. This CDR3 region has 14 residues. Produced via immunoSEQ multiplex PCR; TCRdb's table is partial and in-frame only. The sample includes 40,000 to 55,000 clones, approximately 78% of them seen just once. The chain uses TRBV6-5 and TRBJ1-5; 8 positions match TRBD1. The sample comprised PBMCs or T cells enriched from blood (not recorded which). This sequence was found in a woman aged 45-65 years with acute COVID-19. CDR3 loop: CASSKTGERQPQHF. As DNA, the CDR3 is TGTGCCAGCAGTAAGACAGGGGAGAGACAGCCCCAGCATTTT.